The clone carrying this T cell receptor beta chain was recorded a few times. Its antigen remains unknown. This entry comes from a study of cytotoxic CD8 clonotypes in ibrutinib-treated CLL. Study context: The patients comprised roughly 12 relapsed/refractory and about 14 treatment-naive cases, around 17 IGHV unmutated. Regarding the study as a whole: Baseline values of clonality outstripped age-matched healthy donors and followed circulating CD8+ T-cell counts.

Profiled with immunoSEQ multiplex PCR; TCRdb holds only in-frame clones, not every one. The profile covers under 40,000 clones, with over 45% appearing a single time and over 15% taken by the ten largest. Here the sequenced sample was PBMCs, taken before ibrutinib treatment. This sequence was found in a human donor with chronic lymphocytic leukemia.

CDR3 loop: CASSLGYGQGDGYTF. The CDR3 bases are TGTGCCAGCAGCTTAGGTTATGGACAGGGAGATGGCTACACCTTC. The chain employs TRBV13 and TRBJ1-2; 8 nucleotides line up with TRBD1. The junction had 6 bases not matched to a gene; V was cut back by 0 bases and J by 6 bases. Germline V lookup: CDR1 PRHDT, CDR2 FYEKMQ (reference sequence). The CDR3 has 15 residues.